The 13 T cell receptor beta chains presented below share a single source sample, sequenced in a study of cytomegalovirus exposure and HLA in healthy donors. The PCR contained 60 Vbeta and 13 Jbeta primers. Data came from immunoSEQ multiplex PCR; TCRdb stores just in-frame clones and leaves some out. The sample has some 150,000 clones. The sequenced sample consisted of PBMCs. The receptor set was obtained from a woman in her late teens or twenties in good health and CMV-seropositive.

The chain joins TRBV15 to TRBJ1-3; no definite D call. V lost 3 bases and J lost 4, with 13 bases in between. The germline gives CDR1 LNHNV, CDR2 YYDKDF (reference sequence). This CDR3 spans 15 amino acids. The CDR3 reads CATSSRTGGGNTIYF. In DNA form, the CDR3 reads TGTGCCACCAGCAGCCGGACGGGAGGCGGAAACACCATATATTTT.

The genes are TRBV19 and TRBJ2-3; the match to TRBD2 covers 9 bases. CDR1 is LNHDA and CDR2 is SQIVND in the germline V gene (reference sequence). V lost 3 bases, J lost 4 bases, and 8 bases stayed unmatched. The CDR3 runs 16 residues. CDR3 region: CASSIRASGDPDTQYF. CDR3 nucleotide sequence: TGTGCCAGTAGTATTCGGGCTAGCGGGGATCCAGATACGCAGTATTTT.

The chain couples TRBV4-1 to TRBJ1-3; no clear D. V was cut by 1 base and J by 4 bases, with 14 bases left in between. There are 16 residues in the CDR3. Germline values: CDR1 MGHRA, CDR2 YSYEKL. The CDR3 DNA follows: TGCGCCAGCAGCCAAGGTCTCGGAGCGGGCGGAAACACCATATATTTT. Residues: CASSQGLGAGGNTIYF.

V usage is TRBV5-4 and J usage is TRBJ2-2; 14 bases map to TRBD2. The CDR3 is made up of 16 amino acids. Unmatched junction bases numbered 5, after V lost 4 bases and J lost 6 bases. Germline CDR1 reads SGHNT; CDR2 reads YYREEE (reference sequence). The CDR3 DNA sequence: TGTGCCAGCAGCCGGACTAGCGGGGGGTCGGCCGGGGAGCTGTTTTTT. Its translation: CASSRTSGGSAGELFF.

The CDR3: CASSLGRNNYEQYF. CDR3 nucleotides: TGTGCCAGCAGCTTGGGGAGGAATAACTACGAGCAGTACTTC. The chain combines TRBV5-4 with TRBJ2-7; D might be TRBD2 (5 bases). CDR3 length: 14 residues. Trimming removed 0 bases at V and 3 bases at J, with 10 bases between. CDR1 SGHNT and CDR2 YYREEE come from the germline V gene (reference sequence).

The chain has TRBV4-3 and TRBJ2-2; TRBD1 matches at 8 bases. Germline CDR1 and CDR2: LGHNA and YSLEER. The CDR3 sequence is 18 residues long. J lost 3 bases, V lost 4 bases, and 13 bases had no gene match. CDR3 sequence reads: CASSPARGRGRDTGELFF. CDR3 coding DNA: TGCGCCAGCAGCCCCGCGAGGGGCAGGGGGCGCGACACCGGGGAGCTGTTTTTT.

V and J are TRBV5-4 and TRBJ1-2; 7 nucleotides agree with TRBD1. CDR1 is SGHNT, CDR2 YYREEE, per germline (reference sequence). V shed 6 bases and J 4 bases; nucleotides not matched to a gene: 12. The CDR3 is 15 residues long. Here the CDR3 reads CASTATTGDFYGYTF. CDR3 DNA sequence: TGTGCCAGCACCGCAACTACAGGGGACTTCTATGGCTACACCTTC.

The rearrangement joins TRBV4-3 to TRBJ1-3, with 9 bases matching TRBD1. CDR3 length equals 17 residues. J was trimmed by 0 bases and V by 5 bases; bases with no gene match: 8. Germline V CDR1 and CDR2: LGHNA, YSLEER. This chain's CDR3 is CASSSRTGATSGNTIYF. CDR3 nucleotides: TGCGCCAGCAGCTCCCGGACAGGGGCGACCTCTGGAAACACCATATATTTT.

In DNA, the CDR3 is TGCGCCAGCAGCCAAGATCAAGGGGGCCGCGACACTGAAGCTTTCTTT. The encoded protein is CASSQDQGGRDTEAFF. The V call is TRBV4-1, the J call TRBJ1-1, with 7 positions matching TRBD1. Trimming removed 0 bases from V and 3 bases from J; junction bases left unmatched: 7. The CDR3 contains 16 residues. The germline gives CDR1 MGHRA, CDR2 YSYEKL.

This chain uses TRBV4-3 with TRBJ1-4; D may be TRBD1 (5 bases). Trimming removed 1 base at V and 7 bases at J, with 22 bases between. The CDR3 loop spans 18 amino acids. Germline V lookup: CDR1 LGHNA, CDR2 YSLEER. The CDR3: CASSQAKLATAGGEKLFF. As DNA, the CDR3 is TGCGCCAGCAGCCAAGCAAAACTCGCGACAGCGGGAGGTGAAAAACTGTTTTTT.

The V gene is TRBV7-9, the J gene TRBJ1-1, with 11 nucleotides matching TRBD1. The CDR3 spans 17 residues. V shed 5 bases, J shed 3 bases, and the junction held 11 bases outside the gene matches. The germline gives CDR1 SEHNR, CDR2 FQNEAQ (reference sequence). DNA for the CDR3: TGTGCCAGCAGCGCCGGACAGGGGGCGGCTCCGGACACTGAAGCTTTCTTT. It translates to CASSAGQGAAPDTEAFF.

The CDR3 protein is CASSRDTGANVLTF. The DNA for the CDR3 is TGCGCCAGCAGTCGGGATACTGGGGCCAACGTCCTGACTTTC. The J gene is TRBJ2-6, the V gene TRBV5-1; a weak D match, TRBD2 (5 bases). The germline V gene encodes CDR1 SGHRS and CDR2 YFSETQ. The CDR3 runs to 14 residues. V lost 5 bases and J 2 bases, leaving 8 bases between the germline ends.

J is TRBJ2-7 and V is TRBV5-1; no clear D. Germline CDR1 is SGHRS and CDR2 is YFSETQ. This CDR3 contains 15 residues. The V and J ends lost 4 bases and 2 bases respectively, with 16 bases between them. The CDR3 nucleotides read TGCGCCAGCAGCCCAGAGGAACAAGTCACCTACGAGCAGTACTTC. Its protein is CASSPEEQVTYEQYF. Filled out from reference TRBV5-1 and TRBJ2-7, the complete variable domain reads KAGVTQTPRYLIKTRGQQVTLSCSPISGHRSVSWYQQTPGQGLQFLFEYFSETQRNKGNFPGRFSGRQFSNSRSEMNVSTLELGDSALYLCASSPEEQVTYEQYFGPGTRLTVT.